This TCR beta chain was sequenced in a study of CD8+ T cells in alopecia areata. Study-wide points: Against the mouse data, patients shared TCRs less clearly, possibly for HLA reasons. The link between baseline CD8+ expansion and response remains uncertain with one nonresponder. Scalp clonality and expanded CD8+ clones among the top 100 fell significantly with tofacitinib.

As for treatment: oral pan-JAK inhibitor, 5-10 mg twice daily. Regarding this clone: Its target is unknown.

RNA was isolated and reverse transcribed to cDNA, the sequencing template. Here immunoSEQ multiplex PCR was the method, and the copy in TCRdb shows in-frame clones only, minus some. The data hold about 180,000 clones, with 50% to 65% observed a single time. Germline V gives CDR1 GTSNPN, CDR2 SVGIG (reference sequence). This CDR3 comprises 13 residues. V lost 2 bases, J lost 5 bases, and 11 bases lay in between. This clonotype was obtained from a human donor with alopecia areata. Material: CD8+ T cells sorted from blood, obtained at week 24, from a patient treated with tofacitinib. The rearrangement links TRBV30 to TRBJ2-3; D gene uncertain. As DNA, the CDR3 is TGTGCCTGGAGTCCTTCCCCGGGAGATACGCAGTATTTT. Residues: CAWSPSPGDTQYF.